These 22 T cell receptor beta chains came from one sample sequenced in a study of blood T cells in healthy people across ages. Together with a sample-barcoded 5' primer, a J-beta primer mix was included in a second PCR lasting about 6 to 12 cycles. TCRdb recomputed calls from the 5' RACE reads with MiXCR, one row per CDR3 protein. The sample contains approximately 960,000 distinct CDR3 sequences, roughly 28% of which appear only once. These same records also appear under a second study, on T cells of mothers and their children.

Sequencing input: blood. The receptors come from a woman aged 40 to 49 in good health.

This clonotype is a singleton in its sample. The V and J genes are TRBV10-3 and TRBJ2-3; D is possibly TRBD2 (6 bases). Germline-derived CDR1 and CDR2 are ENHRY and SYGVKD. The CDR3 covers 14 residues. The V end was cut by 2 bases, the J end by 6 bases, with 12 bases between. DNA for the CDR3: TGTGCCATCAGTGAGGGGCCAGGGAGGGATACGCAGTATTTT. Its protein is CAISEGPGRDTQYF.

The rearrangement links TRBV7-8 to TRBJ2-1; 8 nucleotides match TRBD2. V lost 0 bases and J lost 4; bases outside the gene matches: 5. The CDR3 runs 16 residues. In germline, CDR1 is SGHVS, CDR2 FQNEAQ. This chain's CDR3 is CASSLARGALYNEQFF. CDR3 bases: TGTGCCAGCAGCTTAGCGCGGGGGGCCCTATACAATGAGCAGTTCTTC. Complete variable domain (other parts from reference TRBV7-8 and TRBJ2-1): GAGVSQSPRYKVAKRGQDVALRCDPISGHVSLFWYQQALGQGPEFLTYFQNEAQLDKSGLPSDRFFAERPEGSVSTLKIQRTQQEDSAVYLCASSLARGALYNEQFFGPGTRLTVL.

The sample holds a few counts of this clonotype. The chain has TRBV27 and TRBJ2-2; D not certain. The CDR3 consists of 15 residues. The germline V gene encodes CDR1 MNHEY and CDR2 SMNVEV (reference sequence). Trimming shortened V by 2 bases and J by 6 bases, and 13 bases separated the two germline ends. The DNA for the CDR3 is TGTGCCAGCAGTTTAGGGCTAGTAAGGGCCGGGGAGCTGTTTTTT. Its translation is CASSLGLVRAGELFF.

The chain employs TRBV5-6 and TRBJ2-1, with 11 bases matching TRBD2. Germline assignment: CDR1 SGHDT and CDR2 YYEEEE. The CDR3 is made up of 16 amino acids. With V trimmed by 4 bases and J by 4 bases, 7 bases remained unmatched. CDR3 DNA: TGTGCCAGCAGCGCCCTGACTAGCGGGGAGTACAATGAGCAGTTCTTC. Translation gives CASSALTSGEYNEQFF.

This clonotype was found a few times. The CDR3 here is CASSPARSTDTQYF. DNA for the CDR3: TGTGCCAGCAGCCCTGCTCGGTCCACAGATACGCAGTATTTT. The rearrangement joins TRBV2 to TRBJ2-3; the D is unclear. V was clipped by 6 bases and J by 2 bases, with 12 bases between them. Per the germline V gene, CDR1 is SNHLY and CDR2 is FYNNEI. CDR3 length: 14 amino acids.

This clonotype has at least ten counts. The J gene is TRBJ2-7, the V gene TRBV15; TRBD2 might be the D (6 bases). Trimming shortened V by 3 bases and J by 3 bases, and 15 bases separated the two germline ends. Germline CDR1 and CDR2: LNHNV and YYDKDF (reference sequence). The CDR3 extends over 15 amino acids. CDR3 loop: CATSRERDSSYEQYF. The DNA of the CDR3 is TGTGCCACCAGCAGGGAACGGGACTCAAGCTACGAGCAGTACTTC. The variable domain in full, with the rest retrieved from reference TRBV15 and TRBJ2-7, is DAMVIQNPRYQVTQFGKPVTLSCSQTLNHNVMYWYQQKSSQAPKLLFHYYDKDFNNEADTPDNFQSRRPNTSFCFLDIRSPGLGDTAMYLCATSRERDSSYEQYFGPGTRLTVT.

This clonotype was observed a few times. An end of the junction does not agree with germline; a read error may underlie this. The rearrangement joins TRBV5-1 to TRBJ2-7, with TRBD1 as a possible D gene (5 bases). The CDR3 has 14 amino acids. Germline V gene data show CDR1 as SGHRS and CDR2 as YFSETQ. CDR3 in amino acids: CVSSDIRGPNERYF. CDR3 sequence (DNA): TGCGTCAGCAGTGATATTAGGGGTCCCAATGAGCGGTACTTC.

V usage is TRBV12-3 or TRBV12-4 and J usage is TRBJ2-5; 9 bases align to TRBD2. J was trimmed by 11 bases and V by 10 bases; bases with no gene match: 20. The CDR3 sequence is 15 residues long. This chain's CDR3 is CATTECSGGTDTQYF. In DNA form, the CDR3 reads TGTGCCACCACGGAATGTAGCGGGGGCACAGATACGCAGTACTTC.

This clonotype was found many times. The chain has TRBV10-3 and TRBJ1-4; D call uncertain. Germline V gives CDR1 ENHRY, CDR2 SYGVKD. The CDR3 has 12 residues. The V end was cut by 8 bases, the J end by 7 bases, with 11 bases between. DNA of the CDR3: TGTGCCATCGGGAATGTAGGTGAAAAACTGTTTTTT. It translates to CAIGNVGEKLFF.

The sample holds many counts of this clonotype. V is TRBV7-3 and J is TRBJ1-6; 7 positions agree with TRBD1. CDR1 is SGHTA, CDR2 FQGTGA, per germline. The CDR3 covers 14 residues. The V and J ends lost 5 bases and 7 bases, in that order; junction bases with no gene match: 5. As DNA, the CDR3 is TGTGCCAGCAGCCCCGGGACAGCGAATTCACCCCTCCACTTT. Its translation: CASSPGTANSPLHF.

The CDR3 protein is CASRPGNTGELFF. Here the CDR3 DNA reads TGTGCCAGCCGACCAGGGAACACCGGGGAGCTGTTTTTT. The V gene is TRBV12-3 or TRBV12-4, the J gene TRBJ2-2; D is unclear. The CDR3 loop spans 13 amino acids. V dropped 8 bases and J dropped 1 base, with 8 bases sitting between them.

This clonotype came up once. This may be a read error: a much more frequent sequence differs by one nucleotide. The chain's CDR3 is CSARDLGGYGHTF. The CDR3 nucleotides are TGCAGTGCTAGAGATCTGGGGGGGTATGGCCACACCTTC. This chain links TRBV20-1 with TRBJ1-2, with a weak D call TRBD1 (5 bases). The germline gives CDR1 DFQATT, CDR2 SNEGSKA (reference sequence). The CDR3 runs to 13 residues.

This clonotype has only a few counts. A read error may explain this, as a much larger clone is one base away. The V gene is TRBV9, the J gene TRBJ2-7; D tentatively fits TRBD1 or TRBD2 (6 bases each). CDR1 SGDLS and CDR2 YYNGEE come from the germline V gene. V was clipped by 3 bases and J by 0 bases, with 10 bases between them. This CDR3 is 14 amino acids long. CDR3 region: CASSEQGGSYEQYF. The CDR3 nucleotides read TGTGCCAGCAGCGAACAGGGAGGCTCCTACGAGCAGTACTTC.

The genes are TRBV15 and TRBJ1-1, with D possibly TRBD1 on 6 matching bases. Trimming shortened V by 5 bases and J by 5 bases, and 12 bases separated the two germline ends. Germline lookup yields CDR1 LNHNV and CDR2 YYDKDF (reference sequence). The CDR3 covers 13 residues. CDR3 residues: CATSVRRGTEAFF. The CDR3 DNA is TGTGCCACCAGCGTCCGTAGGGGGACTGAAGCTTTCTTT.

This clonotype has a handful of counts. The chain joins TRBV15 to TRBJ1-2; D call uncertain. Germline V gives CDR1 LNHNV, CDR2 YYDKDF (reference sequence). Trimming shortened V by 5 bases and J by 3 bases, and 13 bases separated the two germline ends. The CDR3 is 14 amino acids. CDR3 in amino acids: CATSGPGSDYGYTF. The CDR3 DNA is TGTGCCACCAGCGGGCCGGGGTCGGACTATGGCTACACCTTC.

This clonotype occurred a few times. The chain uses TRBV2 and TRBJ2-5; D ambiguous. The CDR3 is 13 amino acids. V was clipped by 1 base and J by 5 bases, with 8 bases between them. Germline V gene sequence: CDR1 SNHLY, CDR2 FYNNEI. CDR3 DNA: TGTGCCAGCAGTGAAGAAATGTGGGAGACCCAGTACTTC. Translation: CASSEEMWETQYF.

This clonotype has ten or more counts. V is TRBV7-3 and J is TRBJ2-7, with TRBD2 matching over 9 bases. Per the germline V gene, CDR1 is SGHTA and CDR2 is FQGTGA. There are 15 residues in the CDR3. V gave up 3 bases and J gave up 3 bases; unmatched junction bases: 6. DNA of the CDR3: TGTGCCAGCAGCTTGCTAGCGGGGCTTAACTACGAGCAGTACTTC. Translated, it gives CASSLLAGLNYEQYF.

The rearrangement uses TRBV7-2 and TRBJ2-3; tentative D call: TRBD2 (5 bases). The CDR3 loop spans 14 amino acids. Germline CDR1 reads SGHTA; CDR2 reads FQGNSA. Between the trimmed V and J ends, which lost 1 base and 4 bases, there was a span of 9 bases. The CDR3 reads CTSSLGAGSDTQYF. The CDR3 nucleotides are TGTACCAGCAGCTTAGGCGCGGGTTCAGATACGCAGTATTTT.

The rearrangement uses TRBV3-1 and TRBJ2-2, with a possible D match to TRBD2 (5 bases). Trimming stripped 1 base from V and 4 bases from J, with 10 bases between. Germline values: CDR1 LGHDT, CDR2 YNNKEL (reference sequence). CDR3 size: 15 residues. CDR3 protein: CASSQADYTTGELFF. Here the CDR3 DNA reads TGTGCCAGCAGCCAAGCTGACTACACCACCGGGGAGCTGTTTTTT.

This clonotype was counted only a few times. The chain carries TRBV27 and TRBJ2-7; no firm D call. Trimming pared 6 bases from V and 2 bases from J, leaving 17 bases between. Germline V CDR1 and CDR2: MNHEY, SMNVEV (reference sequence). The CDR3 is 15 residues long. The CDR3 loop is CASRRPGHGPYEQYF. CDR3 bases: TGTGCCAGCAGGAGGCCGGGTCACGGCCCCTACGAGCAGTACTTC.

As regards this clonotype: One end of the junction fails to match germline, which may point to a read error. The chain links TRBV7-2 to TRBJ2-2; 11 nucleotides agree with TRBD1. The CDR3 sequence is 16 residues long. Germline V gene sequence: CDR1 SGHTA, CDR2 FQGNSA. CDR3 sequence reads: CASSLWTGGNTGERFF. Here the CDR3 DNA reads TGTGCCAGCAGCTTGTGGACAGGGGGCAACACCGGGGAGCGGTTTTTT. The complete variable domain, with remaining parts taken from reference TRBV7-2 and TRBJ2-2, reads GAGVSQSPSNKVTEKGKDVELRCDPISGHTALYWYRQSLGQGLEFLIYFQGNSAPDKSGLPSDRFSAERTGGSVSTLTIQRTQQEDSAVYLCASSLWTGGNTGERFFGEGSRLTVL.

This clonotype was detected ten times or more. The chain couples TRBV10-3 to TRBJ1-2; no definite D call. Germline V gene data show CDR1 as ENHRY and CDR2 as SYGVKD. V gave up 4 bases and J gave up 3 bases, with 15 bases separating them. CDR3 length: 15 amino acids. DNA of the CDR3: TGTGCCATCAGTGCTTATAGACCAGCCGACTATGGCTACACCTTC. Translated: CAISAYRPADYGYTF.